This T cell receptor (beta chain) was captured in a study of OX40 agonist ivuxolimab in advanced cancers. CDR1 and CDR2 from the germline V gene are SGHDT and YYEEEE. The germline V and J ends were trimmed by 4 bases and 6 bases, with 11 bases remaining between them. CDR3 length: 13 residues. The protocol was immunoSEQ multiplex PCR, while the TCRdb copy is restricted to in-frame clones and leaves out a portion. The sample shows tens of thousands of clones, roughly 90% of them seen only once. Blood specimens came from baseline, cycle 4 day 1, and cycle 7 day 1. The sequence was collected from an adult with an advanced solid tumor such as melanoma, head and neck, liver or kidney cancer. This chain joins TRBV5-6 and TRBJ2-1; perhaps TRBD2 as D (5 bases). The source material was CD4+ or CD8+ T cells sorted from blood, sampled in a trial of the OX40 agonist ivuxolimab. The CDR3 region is CASSRTGGNEQFF. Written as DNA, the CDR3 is TGTGCCAGCAGCCGTACCGGAGGCAATGAGCAGTTCTTC.